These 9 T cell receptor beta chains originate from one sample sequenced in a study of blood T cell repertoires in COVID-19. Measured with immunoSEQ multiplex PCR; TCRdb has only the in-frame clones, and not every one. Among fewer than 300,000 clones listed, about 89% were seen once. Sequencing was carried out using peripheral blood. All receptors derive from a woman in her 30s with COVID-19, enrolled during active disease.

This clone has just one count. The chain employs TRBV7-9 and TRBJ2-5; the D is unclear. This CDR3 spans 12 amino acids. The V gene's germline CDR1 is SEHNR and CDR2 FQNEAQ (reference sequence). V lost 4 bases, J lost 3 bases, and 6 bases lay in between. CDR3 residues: CASSSLEETQYF. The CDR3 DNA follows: TGTGCCAGCAGCTCTCTAGAAGAGACCCAGTACTTC.

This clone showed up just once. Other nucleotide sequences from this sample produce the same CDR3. CDR3: CASSLQGNTEAFF. The DNA of the CDR3 is TGCGCCAGCAGCTTACAGGGGAACACTGAAGCTTTCTTT. The chain links TRBV5-1 to TRBJ1-1, with D possibly TRBD1 on 6 matching bases. The CDR3 length is 13 residues. V was trimmed by 2 bases and J by 1 base, leaving 6 bases between them. Germline lookup yields CDR1 SGHRS and CDR2 YFSETQ.

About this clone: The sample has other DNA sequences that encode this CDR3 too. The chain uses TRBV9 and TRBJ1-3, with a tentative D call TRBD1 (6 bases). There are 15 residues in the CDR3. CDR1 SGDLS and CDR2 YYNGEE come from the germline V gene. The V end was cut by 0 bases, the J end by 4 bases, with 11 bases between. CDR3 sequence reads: CASSVGPGDGNTIYF. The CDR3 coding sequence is TGTGCCAGCAGCGTAGGCCCAGGGGACGGAAACACCATATATTTT.

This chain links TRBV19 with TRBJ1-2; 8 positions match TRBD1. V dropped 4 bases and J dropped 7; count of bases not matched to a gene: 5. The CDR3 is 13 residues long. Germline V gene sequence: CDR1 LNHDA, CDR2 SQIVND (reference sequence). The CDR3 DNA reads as TGTGCCAGTAGTAGCCAGGGGGCATTTGGCTACACCTTC. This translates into CASSSQGAFGYTF.

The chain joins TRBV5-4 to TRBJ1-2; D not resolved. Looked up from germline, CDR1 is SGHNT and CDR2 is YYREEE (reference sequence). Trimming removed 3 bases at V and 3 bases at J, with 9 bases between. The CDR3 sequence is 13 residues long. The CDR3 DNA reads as TGTGCCAGCAGCTACGGCGGGTACTATGGCTACACCTTC. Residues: CASSYGGYYGYTF.

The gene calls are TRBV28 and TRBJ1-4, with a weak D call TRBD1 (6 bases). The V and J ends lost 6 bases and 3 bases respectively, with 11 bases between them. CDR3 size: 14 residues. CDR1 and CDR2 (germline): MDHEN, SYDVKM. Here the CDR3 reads CASSSPGANEKLFF. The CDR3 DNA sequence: TGTGCCAGCAGCTCCCCAGGGGCTAATGAAAAACTGTTTTTT.

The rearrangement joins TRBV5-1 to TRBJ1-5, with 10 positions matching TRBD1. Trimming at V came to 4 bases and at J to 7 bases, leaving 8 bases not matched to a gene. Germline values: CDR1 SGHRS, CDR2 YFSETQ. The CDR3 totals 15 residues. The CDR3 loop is CASSPGTGAPQPQHF. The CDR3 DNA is TGCGCCAGCAGCCCCGGGACAGGGGCACCGCAGCCCCAGCATTTT.

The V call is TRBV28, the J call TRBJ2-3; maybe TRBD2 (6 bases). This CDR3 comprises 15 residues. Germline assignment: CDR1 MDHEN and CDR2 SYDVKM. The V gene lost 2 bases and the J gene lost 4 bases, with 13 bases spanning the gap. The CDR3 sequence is CASSLVTRGSDTQYF. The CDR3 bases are TGTGCCAGCAGTTTAGTGACTAGAGGGTCAGATACGCAGTATTTT.

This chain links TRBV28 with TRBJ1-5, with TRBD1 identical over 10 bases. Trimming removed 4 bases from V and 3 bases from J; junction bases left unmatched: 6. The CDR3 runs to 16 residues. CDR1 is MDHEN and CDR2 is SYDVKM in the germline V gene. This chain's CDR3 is CASSSPGQGYNQPQHF. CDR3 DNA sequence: TGTGCCAGCAGTTCTCCGGGACAGGGGTACAATCAGCCCCAGCATTTT. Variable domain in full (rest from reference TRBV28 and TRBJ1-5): DVKVTQSSRYLVKRTGEKVFLECVQDMDHENMFWYRQDPGLGLRLIYFSYDVKMKEKGDIPEGYSVSREKKERFSLILESASTNQTSMYLCASSSPGQGYNQPQHFGDGTRLSIL.